The 5 T cell receptor beta chains presented below share a single source sample, sequenced in a study of cytomegalovirus exposure and HLA in healthy donors. Sequenced by immunoSEQ multiplex PCR; TCRdb stores in-frame clones only, minus some. The sample lists 100,000 to 150,000 clones; roughly 90% were seen once. The sequenced sample consisted of PBMCs. These receptors were taken from a man aged 30 to 45 in good health and CMV-seronegative.

DNA of the CDR3: TGTGCCTGCCTTTTCCCCGGGACAGGGGAGGAAAAACTGTTTTTT. Protein sequence: CACLFPGTGEEKLFF. V gene TRBV30 combines with J gene TRBJ1-4, with 10 bases identical to TRBD1. Germline V gene lookup returns CDR1 GTSNPN and CDR2 SVGIG (reference sequence). CDR3 length equals 15 residues. V was clipped by 6 bases and J by 8 bases; unmatched bases: 12. The entire variable domain, with the rest obtained from reference TRBV30 and TRBJ1-4, is as follows: SQTIHQWPATLVQPVGSPLSLECTVEGTSNPNLYWYRQAAGRGLQLLFYSVGIGQISSEVPQNLSASRPQDRQFILSSKKLLLSDSGFYLCACLFPGTGEEKLFFGSGTQLSVL.

This chain joins TRBV18 and TRBJ2-3; D might be TRBD2 (7 bases). The CDR3 sequence is 14 residues long. Germline loops: CDR1 KGHSH, CDR2 LQKENI. With 9 bases removed from V and 9 bases from J, the gap between germline ends came to 22 bases. DNA of the CDR3: TGTGCCAGTTCCGACGGGGGCGGGGGACGAACGCAGTATTTT. It translates to CASSDGGGGRTQYF. The entire variable domain, with the rest obtained from reference TRBV18 and TRBJ2-3, is as follows: NAGVMQNPRHLVRRRGQEARLRCSPMKGHSHVYWYRQLPEEGLKFMVYLQKENIIDESGMPKERFSAEFPKEGPSILRIQQVVRGDSAAYFCASSDGGGGRTQYFGPGTRLTVL.

The chain uses TRBV29-1 and TRBJ1-5; 10 nucleotides agree with TRBD1. Germline V gene lookup returns CDR1 SQVTM and CDR2 ANQGSEA. The CDR3 consists of 14 residues. V shed 6 bases and J 8 bases; nucleotides not matched to a gene: 10. CDR3 DNA: TGCAGCGTCCGTGACAGGGGGCCTTTAGAGCCCCAGCATTTT. Translated: CSVRDRGPLEPQHF.

This chain joins TRBV6-1 and TRBJ2-1; 8 bases fit TRBD1. This CDR3 contains 17 residues. Germline loops: CDR1 MNHNS, CDR2 SASEGT. V shed 3 bases and J 0 bases; nucleotides not matched to a gene: 7. The CDR3 sequence: CASSDPGDRSSYNEQFF. In nucleotides, the CDR3 is TGTGCCAGCAGTGACCCGGGGGACAGGAGCTCCTACAATGAGCAGTTCTTC.

This chain connects TRBV6-4 to TRBJ2-2, with 9 bases lining up with TRBD1. Unmatched junction bases numbered 2, after V lost 4 bases and J lost 2 bases. The CDR3 has 15 residues. Germline V lookup: CDR1 MRHNA, CDR2 SNTAGT. The CDR3 here is CASSVGQGNTGELFF. The CDR3, as DNA: TGTGCCAGCAGTGTGGGACAGGGAAACACCGGGGAGCTGTTTTTT.